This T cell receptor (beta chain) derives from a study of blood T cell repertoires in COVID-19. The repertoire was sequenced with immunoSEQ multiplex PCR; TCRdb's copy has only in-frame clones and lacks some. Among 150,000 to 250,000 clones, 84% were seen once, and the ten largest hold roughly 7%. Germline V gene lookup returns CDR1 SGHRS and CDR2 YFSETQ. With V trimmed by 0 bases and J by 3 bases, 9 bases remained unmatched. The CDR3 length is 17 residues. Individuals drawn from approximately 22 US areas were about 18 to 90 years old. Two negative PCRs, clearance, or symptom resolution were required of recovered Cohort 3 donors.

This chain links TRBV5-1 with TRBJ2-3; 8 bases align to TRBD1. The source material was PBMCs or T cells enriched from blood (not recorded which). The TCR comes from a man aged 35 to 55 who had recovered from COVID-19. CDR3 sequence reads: CASSLAVGRGLTDTQYF. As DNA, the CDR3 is TGCGCCAGCAGCTTGGCGGTCGGCAGGGGGCTGACAGATACGCAGTATTTT.